This TCR beta chain was identified during a study of blood T cell repertoires in COVID-19. The wider study: Samples taken during acute and convalescent COVID-19 were collected in the United States, Italy and Spain. PBMCs, B-cell-depleted T cells, or T cells were the source of the cDNA or gDNA that made up the material.

From germline, CDR1 is SGDLS and CDR2 YYNGEE. V gave up 4 bases and J gave up 2 bases; unmatched junction bases: 4. This CDR3 has 15 amino acids. Authors' methods: Amplifying reference gene primers gave estimates of nucleated cell counts. Measured with immunoSEQ multiplex PCR; TCRdb has only the in-frame clones, and not every one. That table gives V, J and clone size, and the DNA gave D and trimming. The data show 200,000 to 250,000 clones, about 85% seen once. This TCR was sampled from a man in his forties with acute or convalescent COVID-19. Sample: peripheral blood. The rearrangement joins TRBV9 to TRBJ2-3, with 10 bases lining up with TRBD2. The CDR3 protein is CASSFLAGATDTQYF. The CDR3 DNA sequence: TGTGCCAGCAGCTTCCTAGCGGGAGCCACAGATACGCAGTATTTT.